These 18 T cell receptor beta chains came from one sample sequenced in a study of monozygotic twins with inflammatory bowel disease. Using the 5' RACE reads, TCRdb records one entry per CDR3 protein without DNA. The sample holds 300,000 to 400,000 distinct CDR3 sequences. Material for sequencing was blood. The receptors were gathered from a human donor with ulcerative colitis or Crohn's disease, or a healthy co-twin of an affected twin (not recorded which).

The chain has TRBV11-2 and TRBJ2-7; TCRdb's D call of TRBD2 is untestable without DNA. Germline V gene sequence: CDR1 SGHAT, CDR2 FQNNGV. This CDR3 has 14 amino acids. CDR3 sequence: CASREVRLSYEQYF.

The rearrangement uses TRBV27 and TRBJ2-7; TCRdb's D call of TRBD2 is untestable without DNA. Germline V gene sequence: CDR1 MNHEY, CDR2 SMNVEV (reference sequence). This CDR3 has 15 amino acids. The CDR3: CASSLFGSESYEQYF.

The chain joins TRBV27 to TRBJ2-2; TCRdb outputs TRBD1, but without DNA this stays unchecked. The CDR3 is 16 amino acids. CDR1 is MNHEY and CDR2 is SMNVEV in the germline V gene (reference sequence). The chain's CDR3 is CASSLPPGAGTGELFF.

CDR3 residues: CAISGGGPGYNTEAFF. The chain recombines TRBV10-3 with TRBJ1-1; TCRdb gives TRBD1 as the D gene, but with no DNA this cannot be confirmed. This CDR3 has 16 residues. The V gene's germline CDR1 is ENHRY and CDR2 SYGVKD.

CDR3 sequence: CATSDLQGGEQFF. The chain employs TRBV24-1 and TRBJ2-1; TCRdb picks TRBD1, but there is no DNA to check that call. CDR3 size: 13 residues. Germline assignment: CDR1 KGHDR and CDR2 SFDVKD.

The chain carries TRBV29-1 and TRBJ2-3; lacking DNA, the TRBD1 call made by TCRdb goes unchecked. Germline values: CDR1 SQVTM, CDR2 ANQGSEA. The CDR3 sequence is 14 residues long. CDR3 sequence reads: CSVEPGIGTDTQYF.

The chain has TRBV20-1 and TRBJ2-2; TCRdb indicates TRBD2, and absent DNA this call remains unverified. The CDR3 totals 15 residues. Germline lookup yields CDR1 DFQATT and CDR2 SNEGSKA (reference sequence). CDR3 sequence: CSASLGAGNTGELFF.

This chain joins TRBV11-1 and TRBJ2-5; TCRdb gives TRBD2 as the D gene, but with no DNA this cannot be confirmed. In germline, CDR1 is SGHAT, CDR2 FQDESV (reference sequence). The CDR3 is made up of 18 amino acids. The CDR3 region is CASSLGLDPTAKIGTQYF. The full variable domain, its missing parts supplied by reference TRBV11-1 and TRBJ2-5, is EAEVAQSPRYKITEKSQAVAFWCDPISGHATLYWYRQILGQGPELLVQFQDESVVDDSQLPKDRFSAERLKGVDSTLKIQPAELGDSAMYLCASSLGLDPTAKIGTQYFGPGTRLLVL.

The chain links TRBV11-2 to TRBJ2-7; TCRdb reports TRBD2, a call that lacks DNA to check it against. Germline V lookup: CDR1 SGHAT, CDR2 FQNNGV. CDR3 length: 14 amino acids. The CDR3 loop is CASSTGLRSYEQYF.

This chain links TRBV12-3 or TRBV12-4 with TRBJ2-5; TCRdb outputs TRBD1, but without DNA this stays unchecked. The CDR3 loop spans 15 amino acids. The CDR3 sequence is CASSLSRGLRETQYF.

The V call is TRBV2, the J call TRBJ2-3; no DNA is available, so the TRBD1 call from TCRdb remains unchecked. CDR3 length: 14 residues. CDR1 SNHLY and CDR2 FYNNEI come from the germline V gene. CDR3 sequence reads: CASRDTGHTDTQYF.

V and J are TRBV5-1 and TRBJ2-1; lacking DNA, the TRBD2 call made by TCRdb goes unchecked. This CDR3 region has 18 residues. CDR1 is SGHRS, CDR2 YFSETQ, per germline. CDR3 sequence reads: CASSFPSSGGYPYNEQFF.

The chain carries TRBV5-1 and TRBJ1-1; TCRdb proposes TRBD1, but this gene call is untestable without DNA. The germline V gene has CDR1 SGHRS and CDR2 YFSETQ. The CDR3 has 14 amino acids. CDR3 loop: CASKGSGTNTEAFF.

The chain couples TRBV11-1 to TRBJ2-6. The CDR3 covers 15 residues. The germline CDR1 and CDR2 sequences are SGHAT and FQDESV (reference sequence). The CDR3 loop is CASSLARVGANVLTF.

V usage is TRBV3-1 and J usage is TRBJ2-5. The length of the CDR3 is 13 residues. The V gene's germline CDR1 is LGHDT and CDR2 YNNKEL (reference sequence). CDR3 amino acids: CASRQGSQETQYF.

This chain connects TRBV7-2 to TRBJ1-6; TCRdb lists TRBD1, though no DNA is available to test this call. This CDR3 region has 15 residues. Germline values: CDR1 SGHTA, CDR2 FQGNSA. CDR3 protein: CASSPWTVNNSPLHF.

CDR3 amino acids: CSARTGTGGTEAFF. V and J are TRBV20-1 and TRBJ1-1; as DNA is missing, the TRBD1 call by TCRdb cannot be tested. CDR1 and CDR2 from the germline V gene are DFQATT and SNEGSKA (reference sequence). The length of the CDR3 is 14 residues.

The chain couples TRBV7-2 to TRBJ1-5; TCRdb's D call, TRBD1, is unchecked because there is no DNA. Germline CDR1 is SGHTA and CDR2 is FQGNSA. The CDR3 spans 17 residues. The chain's CDR3 is CASSLVGTGVRNQPQHF. Full variable domain (remainder filled in from reference TRBV7-2 and TRBJ1-5): GAGVSQSPSNKVTEKGKDVELRCDPISGHTALYWYRQSLGQGLEFLIYFQGNSAPDKSGLPSDRFSAERTGGSVSTLTIQRTQQEDSAVYLCASSLVGTGVRNQPQHFGDGTRLSIL.